This T cell receptor beta chain was sequenced for a study of ipilimumab plus nivolumab after autologous stem cell transplantation. Study-wide background: Typical patient got a few ipilimumab doses and under 10 nivolumab doses (median).

Patients got 3 mg/kg IV nivolumab weeks 1, 4, 7, 10, then biweekly through week 26. The V gene end was trimmed by 5 bases and the J gene end by 9 bases; junction bases not matched to a gene: 11. Germline V gene lookup returns CDR1 SEHNR and CDR2 FQNEAQ (reference sequence). The CDR3 has 14 residues. Method: immunoSEQ multiplex PCR; TCRdb's copy keeps in-frame clones and lacks some. The sample shows about 20,000 clones, 75% to 85% of them seen only once. A few counts support this clone. The sequence derives from a male donor with diffuse large B-cell lymphoma. Sequencing used PBMCs, obtained in a trial of ipilimumab plus nivolumab as post-transplant consolidation. V and J are TRBV7-9 and TRBJ2-3; 7 bases align to TRBD2. Here the CDR3 DNA reads TGTGCCAGCAGCCGGGGGGAGGCTGGGGTGACGCAGTATTTT. Translated, it gives CASSRGEAGVTQYF.